A single TCR beta chain is shown here with its context. Unmatched junction bases numbered 15, after V lost 6 bases and J lost 0 bases. The CDR3 is made up of 20 amino acids. From germline, CDR1 is ENHRY and CDR2 SYGVKD. This entry belongs to a study of blood T cell repertoires in COVID-19. The table came from immunoSEQ multiplex PCR; TCRdb's copy has only in-frame clones and leaves some out. The data show 200,000 or so clones, about 79% seen once. The receptor was derived from a human donor in a cohort sampled during active COVID-19. The sample taken for sequencing was peripheral blood. The chain couples TRBV10-3 to TRBJ2-1; 12 positions match TRBD2. The CDR3 protein is CAIRATGLAGSEFSYNEQFF. CDR3 nucleotide sequence: TGTGCCATCAGAGCCACTGGACTAGCGGGATCTGAGTTCTCCTACAATGAGCAGTTCTTC.